The present TCR beta chain was sequenced within a study of response to subunit inactivated influenza vaccine. Germline loops: CDR1 SGHTA, CDR2 FQGNSA. Trimming took off 3 bases at V and 12 bases at J, with 12 bases between the two ends. The CDR3 runs 12 residues. TCRdb reanalysed the RT-PCR reads using MiXCR and keeps one entry per CDR3 protein. There are 500,000 to 700,000 distinct CDR3 sequences in the sample; approximately 24% occur only once, and approximately 3% lies in the top ten. The sample was also linked to a second study, of T cells expressing NK-cell markers. That report notes: Generation of TCR beta cDNA was performed by 5'RACE template switching incorporating UMIs. Topping the CD3+CD56-NKG2C+ fraction as well were these clonotypes, in several donors.

The sequencing used CD4+ T cells sorted from PBMCs, collected 12 days after vaccination. The chain links TRBV7-2 to TRBJ2-1; TRBD1 is a possible D gene (6 bases). The TCR sequence derives from a man between 45 and 60 years old who received an inactivated influenza vaccine. In DNA, the CDR3 is TGTGCCAGCAGCTTCCTCGGGACACGGCAGTTCTTC. It is translated as CASSFLGTRQFF.